This TCR beta chain was identified in a study of naive and memory T cell subsets. Regarding the study as a whole: Naive and memory repertoire findings lacked a ground truth for validation. In CD4 and CD8 cells, diversity dropped from naive through EMRA. Especially in CD8 cells, naive repertoires contained a few larger clonotypes, possibly CD45RA-re-expressing memory cells.

The V gene's germline CDR1 is SQVTM and CDR2 ANQGSEA. This CDR3 is built from 12 residues. Trimming shortened V by 0 bases and J by 5 bases, and 5 bases separated the two germline ends. Both TRBC1 and TRBC2 were covered by a beta constant-region primer of two equimolar oligonucleotides. Ligated cDNA was amplified by four rounds of PCR with nested alpha and beta constant-region primers and SP2. TCRdb passed the UMI-ligation and nested PCR reads through MiXCR, listing each CDR3 protein once. The top ten hold 0.6% to 0.7% of the sample, which has about 140,000 distinct CDR3 sequences, about 20% seen once. As to this clonotype: The antigen is unknown.

From the second PCR step, alpha and beta chains were amplified apart. CD8 T cells were positively selected from what remained after CD4 positive selection. Sample: naive CD8+ T cells from blood. The TCR was taken from a human donor in good health. The chain employs TRBV29-1 and TRBJ2-1; D is unresolved. The CDR3 protein is CSVEEWDNEQFF. In DNA, the CDR3 is TGCAGCGTTGAAGAATGGGACAATGAGCAGTTCTTC.